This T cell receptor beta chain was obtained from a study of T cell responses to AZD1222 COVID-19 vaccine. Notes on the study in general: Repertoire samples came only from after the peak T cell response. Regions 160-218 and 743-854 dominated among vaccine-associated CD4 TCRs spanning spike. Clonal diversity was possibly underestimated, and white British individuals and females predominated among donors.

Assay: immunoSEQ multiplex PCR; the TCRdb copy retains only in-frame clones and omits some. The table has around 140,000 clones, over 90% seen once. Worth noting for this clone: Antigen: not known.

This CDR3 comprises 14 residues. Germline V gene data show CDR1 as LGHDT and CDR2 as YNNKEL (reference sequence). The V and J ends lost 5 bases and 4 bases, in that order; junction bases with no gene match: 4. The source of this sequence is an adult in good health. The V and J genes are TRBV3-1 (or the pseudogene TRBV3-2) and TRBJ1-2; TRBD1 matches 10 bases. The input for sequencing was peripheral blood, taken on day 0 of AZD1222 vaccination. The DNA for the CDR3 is TGTGCCAGCAGCAAGACAGGGGGCCTCTATGGCTACACCTTC. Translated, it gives CASSKTGGLYGYTF.